Following are 20 T cell receptor beta chains from one sample sequenced in a study of breast tumors, draining lymph nodes, adjacent tissues. TCRdb redid the calling of the multiplex PCR reads with MiXCR, one entry per CDR3 protein. The sample has more than 100,000 distinct CDR3 sequences, around 20% seen once; the top ten hold roughly 2.6%. The lymph nodes were axillary draining lymph nodes from breast cancer patients. Sequenced input: axillary lymph node tissue. These receptors were obtained from a female donor with breast cancer. Some clones in this sample may be carry-over from other donors' samples.

This clonotype was observed at least ten times. The chain employs TRBV12-3 or TRBV12-4 and TRBJ2-7; 7 bases map to TRBD1. Trimming at V came to 5 bases and at J to 3 bases, leaving 4 bases not matched to a gene. This CDR3 has 13 amino acids. DNA of the CDR3: TGTGCCAGCAGTAGGGGACAGTACTACGAGCAGTACTTC. Encoded protein: CASSRGQYYEQYF.

Ten or more counts support this clonotype. V gene TRBV20-1 combines with J gene TRBJ2-7, with 8 bases lining up with TRBD1. The V gene end was trimmed by 1 base and the J gene end by 1 base; junction bases not matched to a gene: 6. This CDR3 is 15 amino acids long. CDR1 is DFQATT and CDR2 is SNEGSKA in the germline V gene (reference sequence). The CDR3 is CSARGPGQESYEQYF. CDR3 nucleotide sequence: TGCAGTGCTAGAGGGCCGGGACAGGAATCCTACGAGCAGTACTTC.

This clonotype showed up just a few times. The rearrangement joins TRBV5-1 to TRBJ2-1, with D perhaps assigned TRBD1 or TRBD2 (5 bases each). V lost 0 bases and J lost 6, with 7 bases in between. This CDR3 spans 13 amino acids. Germline-derived CDR1 and CDR2 are SGHRS and YFSETQ. DNA of the CDR3: TGCGCCAGCAGCTTGGACGGGACCAATGAGCAGTTCTTC. Residues: CASSLDGTNEQFF.

In this sample, this clonotype turned up many times. CDR3 bases: TGTGCCAGCAGCTTAAAGGCAGGGGGCGACTATGGCTACACCTTC. Protein product: CASSLKAGGDYGYTF. The chain couples TRBV7-9 to TRBJ1-2; 8 bases align to TRBD1. The germline V gene encodes CDR1 SEHNR and CDR2 FQNEAQ (reference sequence). This CDR3 region has 15 residues. The ends lost 2 bases at V and 3 bases at J; junction bases unmatched: 5.

This clonotype occurred many times. This chain links TRBV18 with TRBJ2-3, with TRBD1 matching 10 bases. The CDR3 covers 14 residues. In germline, CDR1 is KGHSH, CDR2 LQKENI. Trimming cost V 4 bases and J 6 bases; bases outside gene matches: 4. The CDR3 spells CASSRGQGMDTQYF. The CDR3 nucleotides read TGTGCCAGCTCACGGGGACAGGGGATGGATACGCAGTATTTT.

Comments on this clonotype: A much larger clone is a single base away; this may be a read error. The J gene is TRBJ2-2, the V gene TRBV7-9; no clear D gene. Germline V gene lookup returns CDR1 SEHNR and CDR2 FQNEAQ (reference sequence). V lost 1 base to trimming and J lost 3 bases, with 6 bases between them. The CDR3 consists of 14 residues. Here the CDR3 reads CASSLDTYTGELFF. In nucleotides, the CDR3 is TGTGCCAGCAGCTTAGACACCTACACCGGGGAGCTGTTTTTT.

There are many counts of this clonotype. This chain links TRBV20-1 with TRBJ2-1; D is perhaps TRBD1 or TRBD2 (5 bases each). Germline CDR1 and CDR2: DFQATT and SNEGSKA (reference sequence). The CDR3 loop spans 13 amino acids. V lost 2 bases to trimming and J lost 9 bases, with 14 bases between them. CDR3 sequence (DNA): TGCAGTGCTAGACTAGATATGAGGGGTGAGCAGTTCTTC. It specifies CSARLDMRGEQFF.

The genes are TRBV5-6 and TRBJ2-4; possibly TRBD1 or TRBD2 for D (5 bases each). V lost 1 base to trimming and J lost 8 bases, with 10 bases between them. Germline values: CDR1 SGHDT, CDR2 YYEEEE. This CDR3 region has 13 residues. CDR3 sequence: CASSLYGTDIQYF. The CDR3 DNA reads as TGTGCCAGCAGCTTGTACGGGACGGACATTCAGTACTTC.

The chain employs TRBV27 and TRBJ2-1; 8 nucleotides match TRBD1. The germline V gene encodes CDR1 MNHEY and CDR2 SMNVEV (reference sequence). The CDR3 length is 14 residues. The trim removed 2 bases at V and 7 bases at J, leaving 4 bases unmatched. As DNA, the CDR3 is TGTGCCAGCAGTTTAGAACAGGGGGATAATGAGCAGTTCTTC. It encodes CASSLEQGDNEQFF.

On this clonotype: An end of the junction differs from the germline gene, which may be a read error. The chain is built from TRBV20-1 and TRBJ2-5; 10 bases are a match to TRBD2. The CDR3 spans 16 residues. The germline CDR1 and CDR2 sequences are DFQATT and SNEGSKA (reference sequence). The DNA for the CDR3 is TGCAGTGCTAGGGAGGAACTAGCGGGGAACCAAGGGACCCAGTACTTC. Residues: CSAREELAGNQGTQYF.

Here the CDR3 reads CAIGRKETQYF. CDR3 bases: TGTGCCATCGGCAGGAAAGAGACCCAGTACTTC. This chain uses TRBV10-3 with TRBJ2-5; D is uncertain. V was shortened by 8 bases and J by 3 bases, with 7 bases between the two germline ends. The CDR3 consists of 11 residues. The germline V gene encodes CDR1 ENHRY and CDR2 SYGVKD.

To note about this clonotype: This clone may be a read error of a much larger clone one base away. The chain links TRBV12-3 or TRBV12-4 to TRBJ2-1; maybe TRBD2 (5 bases). The length of the CDR3 is 14 residues. Trimming pared 6 bases from V and 7 bases from J, leaving 16 bases between. The CDR3: CASRQYGVANEQFF. CDR3 bases: TGTGCCAGCAGGCAGTACGGGGTAGCTAATGAGCAGTTCTTC.

This clonotype was observed many times. V usage is TRBV4-3 and J usage is TRBJ1-2, with unresolved D. Germline-derived CDR1 and CDR2 are LGHNA and YSLEER. CDR3 size: 13 residues. V lost 0 bases, J lost 4 bases, and 6 bases lay in between. CDR3 loop: CASSQDGSYGYTF. CDR3 nucleotides: TGCGCCAGCAGCCAAGATGGCAGCTATGGCTACACCTTC.

This clonotype turned up a few times. The chain combines TRBV19 with TRBJ1-5; unclear D gene. The CDR3 is 14 amino acids. The V gene's germline CDR1 is LNHDA and CDR2 SQIVND (reference sequence). V was cut by 3 bases and J by 5 bases, with 11 bases left in between. This CDR3 is CASSIGGFDQPQHF. The CDR3 coding sequence is TGTGCCAGTAGTATTGGAGGGTTTGATCAGCCCCAGCATTTT.

The V and J genes are TRBV6-1 and TRBJ1-5; tentative D call: TRBD1 (5 bases). The V end was cut by 2 bases, the J end by 0 bases, with 14 bases between. The length of the CDR3 is 17 residues. The germline V gene encodes CDR1 MNHNS and CDR2 SASEGT. CDR3 in amino acids: CASSELSGAHSNQPQHF. CDR3 DNA sequence: TGTGCCAGCAGTGAATTGAGCGGGGCTCATAGCAATCAGCCCCAGCATTTT.

About this clonotype itself: A junction end diverges from the germline sequence, so it may reflect a read error. DNA of the CDR3: TGTGCCAGCAGTTCCCTAAGGGGCCAGCCCCGGCATTTT. Translating gives CASSSLRGQPRHF. The chain employs TRBV27 and TRBJ1-5; D is possibly TRBD1 (5 bases). Germline V gene data show CDR1 as MNHEY and CDR2 as SMNVEV (reference sequence). The CDR3 has 13 residues.

This clonotype was recorded at least ten times. The chain combines TRBV15 with TRBJ2-5, with D unresolved. Germline V gene data show CDR1 as LNHNV and CDR2 as YYDKDF (reference sequence). The V end lost 7 bases, the J end lost 3 bases, and 15 bases lay between the germline ends. This CDR3 is 14 amino acids long. Written as DNA, the CDR3 is TGTGCCACCAATAGAGGTCAGAGAGAAGAGACCCAGTACTTC. Translation: CATNRGQREETQYF.

This clonotype has at least ten counts. The chain couples TRBV10-2 to TRBJ2-7; 9 bases map to TRBD1. V was pared by 4 bases and J by 2 bases, with 9 bases of the junction left unmatched. Germline V gives CDR1 WSHSY, CDR2 SAAADI. This CDR3 comprises 16 residues. Here the CDR3 reads CASSATIGTGTYEQYF. In DNA, the CDR3 is TGCGCCAGCAGTGCGACAATCGGGACAGGGACCTACGAGCAGTACTTC.

This clonotype was detected many times. V and J are TRBV6-1 and TRBJ2-3; 8 nucleotides line up with TRBD2. The V and J ends lost 6 bases and 7 bases, in that order; junction bases with no gene match: 12. This CDR3 region has 15 residues. Germline CDR1 reads MNHNS; CDR2 reads SASEGT. The CDR3 loop reads CASSVSGLVGNTQYF. The CDR3 DNA is TGTGCCAGCAGCGTCTCGGGACTAGTGGGGAATACGCAGTATTTT.

This clonotype was counted at least ten times. This chain links TRBV12-3 or TRBV12-4 with TRBJ2-2, with 9 bases identical to TRBD1. Trimming cost V 3 bases and J 3 bases; bases outside gene matches: 5. This CDR3 is built from 16 residues. The CDR3 DNA sequence: TGTGCCAGCAGTTTGGGACAGGGATCGGACACCGGGGAGCTGTTTTTT. As protein: CASSLGQGSDTGELFF.